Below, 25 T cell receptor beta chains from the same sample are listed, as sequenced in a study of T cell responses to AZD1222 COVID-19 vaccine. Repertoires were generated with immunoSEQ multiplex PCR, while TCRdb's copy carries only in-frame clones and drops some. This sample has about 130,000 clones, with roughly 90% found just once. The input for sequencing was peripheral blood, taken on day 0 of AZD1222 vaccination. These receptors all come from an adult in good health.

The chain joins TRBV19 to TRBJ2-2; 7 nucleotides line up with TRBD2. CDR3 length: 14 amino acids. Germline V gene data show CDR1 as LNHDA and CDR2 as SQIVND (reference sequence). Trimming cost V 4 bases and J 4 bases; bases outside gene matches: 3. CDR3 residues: CASSSGSGTGELFF. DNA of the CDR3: TGTGCCAGTAGTAGCGGGAGTGGCACCGGGGAGCTGTTTTTT.

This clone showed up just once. The CDR3 bases are TGTGCCAGCAGTTTGGGCTCGGGGAGCCAAGATACGCAGTATTTT. Its protein product is CASSLGSGSQDTQYF. The rearrangement uses TRBV28 and TRBJ2-3, with D maybe TRBD2 (5 bases). The CDR3 has 15 amino acids. The germline V and J ends were trimmed by 3 bases and 5 bases, with 15 bases remaining between them. Germline V CDR1 and CDR2: MDHEN, SYDVKM.

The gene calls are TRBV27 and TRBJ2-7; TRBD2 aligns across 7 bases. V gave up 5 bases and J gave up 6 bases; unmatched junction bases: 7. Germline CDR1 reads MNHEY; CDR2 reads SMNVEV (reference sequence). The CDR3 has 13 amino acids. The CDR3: CASSVWGGREQYF. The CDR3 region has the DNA TGTGCCAGCAGTGTATGGGGGGGTCGCGAGCAGTACTTC.

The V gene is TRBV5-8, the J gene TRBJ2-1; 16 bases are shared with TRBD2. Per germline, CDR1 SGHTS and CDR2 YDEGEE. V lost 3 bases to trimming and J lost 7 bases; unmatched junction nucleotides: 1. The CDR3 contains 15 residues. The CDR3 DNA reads TGTGCCAGCAGCTCGGGACTAGCGGGGGGGAATGAGCAGTTCTTC. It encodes CASSSGLAGGNEQFF.

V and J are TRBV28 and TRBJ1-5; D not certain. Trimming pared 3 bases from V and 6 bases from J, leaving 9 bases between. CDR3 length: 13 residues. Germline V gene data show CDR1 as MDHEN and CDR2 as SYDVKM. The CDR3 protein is CASSLDWGQPQHF. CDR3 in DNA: TGTGCCAGCAGTTTGGATTGGGGTCAGCCCCAGCATTTT.

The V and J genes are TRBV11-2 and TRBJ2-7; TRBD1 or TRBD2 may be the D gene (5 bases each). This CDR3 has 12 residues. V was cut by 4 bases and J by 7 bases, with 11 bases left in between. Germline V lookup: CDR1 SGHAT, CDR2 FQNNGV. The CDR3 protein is CASSWDVSEQYF. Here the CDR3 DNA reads TGTGCCAGCAGCTGGGACGTGAGTGAGCAGTACTTC.

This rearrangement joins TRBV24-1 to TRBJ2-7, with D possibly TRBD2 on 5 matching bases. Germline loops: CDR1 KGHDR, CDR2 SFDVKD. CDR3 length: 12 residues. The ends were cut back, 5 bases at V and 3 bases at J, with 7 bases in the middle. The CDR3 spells CATSVEGYEQYF. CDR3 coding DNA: TGTGCCACCAGTGTTGAGGGCTACGAGCAGTACTTC.

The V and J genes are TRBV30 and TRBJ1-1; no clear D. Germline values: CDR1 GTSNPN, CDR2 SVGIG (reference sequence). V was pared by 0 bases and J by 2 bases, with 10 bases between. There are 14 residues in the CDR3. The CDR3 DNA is TGTGCCTGGAGTGTACTCGCCAGCAACACTGAAGCTTTCTTT. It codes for CAWSVLASNTEAFF.

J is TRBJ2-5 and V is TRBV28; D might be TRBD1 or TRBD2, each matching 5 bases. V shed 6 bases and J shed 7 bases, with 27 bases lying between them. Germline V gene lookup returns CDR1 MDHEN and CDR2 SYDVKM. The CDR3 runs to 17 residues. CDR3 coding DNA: TGTGCCAGCAGACTGGACTCGATTACCGGGGCCGCGGGGACCCAGTACTTC. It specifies CASRLDSITGAAGTQYF.

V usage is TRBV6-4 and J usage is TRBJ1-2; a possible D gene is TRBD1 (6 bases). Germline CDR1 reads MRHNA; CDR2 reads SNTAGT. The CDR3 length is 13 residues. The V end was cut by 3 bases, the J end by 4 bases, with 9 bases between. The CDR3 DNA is TGTGCCAGCAGTGAACGAGGGGGCTATGGCTACACCTTC. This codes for CASSERGGYGYTF.

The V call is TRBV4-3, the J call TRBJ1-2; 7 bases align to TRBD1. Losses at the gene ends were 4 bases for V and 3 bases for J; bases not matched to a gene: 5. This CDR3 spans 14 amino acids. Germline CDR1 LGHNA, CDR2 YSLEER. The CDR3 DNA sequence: TGCGCCAGCAGCCGAATCGGGACAGACTATGGCTACACCTTC. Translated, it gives CASSRIGTDYGYTF.

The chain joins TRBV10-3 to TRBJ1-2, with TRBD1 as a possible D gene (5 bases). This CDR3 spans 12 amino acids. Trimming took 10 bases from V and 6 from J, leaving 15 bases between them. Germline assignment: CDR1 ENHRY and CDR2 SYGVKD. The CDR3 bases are TGTGCCAGCTCCGGGGGGTGGGATGGCTACACCTTC. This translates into CASSGGWDGYTF.

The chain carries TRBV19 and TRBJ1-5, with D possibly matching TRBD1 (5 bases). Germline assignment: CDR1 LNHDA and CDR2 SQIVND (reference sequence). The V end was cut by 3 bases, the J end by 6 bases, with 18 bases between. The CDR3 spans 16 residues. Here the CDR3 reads CASSIGSRRDGQPQHF. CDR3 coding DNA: TGTGCCAGTAGTATCGGCTCGCGGAGGGACGGTCAGCCCCAGCATTTT.

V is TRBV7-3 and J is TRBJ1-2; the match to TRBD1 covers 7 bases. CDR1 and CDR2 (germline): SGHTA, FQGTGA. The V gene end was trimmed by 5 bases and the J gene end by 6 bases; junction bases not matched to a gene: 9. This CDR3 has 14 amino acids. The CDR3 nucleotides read TGTGCCAGCAGCGCCGACAGGGAAGCGCATGGCTACACCTTC. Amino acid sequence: CASSADREAHGYTF.

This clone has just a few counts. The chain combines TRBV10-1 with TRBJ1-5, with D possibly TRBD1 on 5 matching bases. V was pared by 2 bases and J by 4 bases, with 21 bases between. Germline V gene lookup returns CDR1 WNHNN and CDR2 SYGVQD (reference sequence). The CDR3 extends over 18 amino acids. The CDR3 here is CASSEHWGSRPLNQPQHF. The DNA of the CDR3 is TGCGCCAGCAGTGAGCATTGGGGGAGCAGGCCACTAAATCAGCCCCAGCATTTT.

CDR3 nucleotide sequence: TGTGCCAGTAGTACCCCCTCGCTCGGGTACACCTTC. It yields the protein CASSTPSLGYTF. The rearrangement joins TRBV19 to TRBJ1-2; D unclear. Looked up from germline, CDR1 is LNHDA and CDR2 is SQIVND (reference sequence). V shed 4 bases and J shed 11 bases, with 14 bases lying between them. The CDR3 runs to 12 residues.

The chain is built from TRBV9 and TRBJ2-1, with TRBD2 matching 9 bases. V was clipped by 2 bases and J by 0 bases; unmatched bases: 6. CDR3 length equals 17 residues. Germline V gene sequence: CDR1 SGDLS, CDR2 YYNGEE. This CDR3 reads CASSVSILAGSYNEQFF. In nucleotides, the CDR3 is TGTGCCAGCAGCGTGAGTATACTAGCGGGCTCCTACAATGAGCAGTTCTTC. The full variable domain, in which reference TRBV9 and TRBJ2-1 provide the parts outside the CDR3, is DSGVTQTPKHLITATGQRVTLRCSPRSGDLSVYWYQQSLDQGLQFLIQYYNGEERAKGNILERFSAQQFPDLHSELNLSSLELGDSALYFCASSVSILAGSYNEQFFGPGTRLTVL.

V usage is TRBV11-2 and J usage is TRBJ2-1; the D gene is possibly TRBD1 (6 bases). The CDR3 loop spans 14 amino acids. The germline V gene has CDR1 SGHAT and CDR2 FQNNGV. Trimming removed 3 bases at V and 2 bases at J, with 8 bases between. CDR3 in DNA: TGTGCCAGCAGCTTTCAGGGGACCTACAATGAGCAGTTCTTC. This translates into CASSFQGTYNEQFF. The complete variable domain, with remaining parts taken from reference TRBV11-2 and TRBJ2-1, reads EAGVAQSPRYKIIEKRQSVAFWCNPISGHATLYWYQQILGQGPKLLIQFQNNGVVDDSQLPKDRFSAERLKGVDSTLKIQPAKLEDSAVYLCASSFQGTYNEQFFGPGTRLTVL.

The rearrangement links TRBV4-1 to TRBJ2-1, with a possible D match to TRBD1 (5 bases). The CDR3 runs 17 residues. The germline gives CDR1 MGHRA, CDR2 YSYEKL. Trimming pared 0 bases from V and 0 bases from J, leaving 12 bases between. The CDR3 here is CASSQDPKGHSYNEQFF. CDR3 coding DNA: TGCGCCAGCAGCCAAGATCCGAAGGGGCACTCCTACAATGAGCAGTTCTTC.

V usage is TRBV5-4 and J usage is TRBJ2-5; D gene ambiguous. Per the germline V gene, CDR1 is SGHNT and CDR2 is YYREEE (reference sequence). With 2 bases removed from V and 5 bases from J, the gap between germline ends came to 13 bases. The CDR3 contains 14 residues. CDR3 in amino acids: CASSLRISSETQYF. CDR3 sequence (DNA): TGTGCCAGCAGCTTAAGGATTAGCTCGGAGACCCAGTACTTC.

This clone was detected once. CDR3 in amino acids: CASSEAGGGEQFF. The CDR3 DNA reads as TGTGCCAGCAGTGAAGCTGGCGGGGGGGAGCAGTTCTTC. The rearrangement links TRBV6-1 to TRBJ2-1; the match to TRBD2 covers 8 bases. Germline loops: CDR1 MNHNS, CDR2 SASEGT. Trimming took 0 bases from V and 10 from J; bases not matched to a gene: 2. There are 13 residues in the CDR3.

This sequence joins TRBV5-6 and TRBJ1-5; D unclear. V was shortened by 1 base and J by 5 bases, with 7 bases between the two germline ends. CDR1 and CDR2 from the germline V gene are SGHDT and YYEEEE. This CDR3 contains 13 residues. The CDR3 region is CASSLSAYQPQHF. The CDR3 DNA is TGTGCCAGCAGCTTGTCCGCGTATCAGCCCCAGCATTTT. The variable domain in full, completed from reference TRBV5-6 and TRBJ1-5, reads DAGVTQSPTHLIKTRGQQVTLRCSPKSGHDTVSWYQQALGQGPQFIFQYYEEEERQRGNFPDRFSGHQFPNYSSELNVNALLLGDSALYLCASSLSAYQPQHFGDGTRLSIL.

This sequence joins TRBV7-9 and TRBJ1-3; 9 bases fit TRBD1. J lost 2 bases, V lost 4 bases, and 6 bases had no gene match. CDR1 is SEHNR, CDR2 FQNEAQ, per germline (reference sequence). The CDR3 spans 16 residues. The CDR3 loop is CASSSGTGLTGNTIYF. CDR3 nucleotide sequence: TGTGCCAGCAGCTCAGGGACAGGGTTAACTGGAAACACCATATATTTT.

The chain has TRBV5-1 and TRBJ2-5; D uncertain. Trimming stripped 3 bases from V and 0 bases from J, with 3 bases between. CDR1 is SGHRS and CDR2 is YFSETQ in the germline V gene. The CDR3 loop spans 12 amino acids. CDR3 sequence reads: CASSYNQETQYF. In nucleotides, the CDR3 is TGCGCCAGCAGCTATAACCAAGAGACCCAGTACTTC.

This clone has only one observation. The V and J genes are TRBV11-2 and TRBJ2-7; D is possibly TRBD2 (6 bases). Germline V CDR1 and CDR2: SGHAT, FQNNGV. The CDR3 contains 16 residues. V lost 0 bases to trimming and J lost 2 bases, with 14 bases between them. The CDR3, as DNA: TGTGCCAGCAGCTTAGAGGGACCCCCGGGGGCCTACGAGCAGTACTTC. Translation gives CASSLEGPPGAYEQYF.